This T cell receptor (beta chain) derives from a study of response to subunit inactivated influenza vaccine. This clonotype was observed many times. The antigen remains undetermined. MiXCR was run by TCRdb on the RT-PCR reads, yielding one entry per CDR3 protein. The sample includes some 640,000 distinct CDR3 sequences, approximately 14% of them seen just once. Study outcomes and limitations: There was a suggestion from the authors that each seasonal influenza vaccination recruits few new T cells.

This receptor was taken from a man aged 50 or older who received an inactivated influenza vaccine. Sequences were derived from PBMCs from blood, sampled 14 to 15 days before vaccination.

The CDR3 region has the DNA TGTGCCATCAGTGAGTTGCGGGGCTCCTACAATGAGCAGTTCTTC. Translated: CAISELRGSYNEQFF. The chain recombines TRBV10-3 with TRBJ2-1; D is possibly TRBD2 (6 bases). The CDR3 length is 15 residues. Germline loops: CDR1 ENHRY, CDR2 SYGVKD. Trimming stripped 1 base from V and 0 bases from J, with 7 bases between.